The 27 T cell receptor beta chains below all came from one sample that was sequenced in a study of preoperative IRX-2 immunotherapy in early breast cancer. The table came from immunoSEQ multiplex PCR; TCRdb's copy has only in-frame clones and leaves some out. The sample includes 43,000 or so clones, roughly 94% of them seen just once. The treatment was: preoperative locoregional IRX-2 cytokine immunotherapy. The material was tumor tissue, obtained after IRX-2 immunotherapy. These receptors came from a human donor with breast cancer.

In DNA form, the CDR3 reads TGTGCCAGCAGTCTTACAGGGTCTAACTATGGCTACACCTTC. Its translation: CASSLTGSNYGYTF. The chain uses TRBV7-2 and TRBJ1-2, with D perhaps TRBD1 (6 bases). Germline values: CDR1 SGHTA, CDR2 FQGNSA. The CDR3 covers 14 residues. V lost 6 bases, J lost 0 bases, and 11 bases lay in between.

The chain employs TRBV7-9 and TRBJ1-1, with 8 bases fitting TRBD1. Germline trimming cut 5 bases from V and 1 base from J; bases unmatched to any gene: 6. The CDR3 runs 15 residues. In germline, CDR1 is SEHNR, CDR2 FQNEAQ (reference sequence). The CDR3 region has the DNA TGTGCCAGCAGCAACCAGGGGGCTGCGAACACTGAAGCTTTCTTT. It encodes CASSNQGAANTEAFF.

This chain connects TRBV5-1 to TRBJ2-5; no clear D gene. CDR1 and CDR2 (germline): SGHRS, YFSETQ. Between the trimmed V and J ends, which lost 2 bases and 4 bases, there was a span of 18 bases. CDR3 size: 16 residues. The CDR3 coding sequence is TGCGCCAGCAGCTTAACGGTCCCGTCGGTAGGAGAGACCCAGTACTTC. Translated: CASSLTVPSVGETQYF.

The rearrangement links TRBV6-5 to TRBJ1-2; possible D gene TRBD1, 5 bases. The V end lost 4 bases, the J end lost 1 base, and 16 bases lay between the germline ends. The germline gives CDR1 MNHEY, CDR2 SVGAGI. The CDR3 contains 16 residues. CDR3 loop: CASSFLPVRDNYGYTF. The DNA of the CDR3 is TGTGCCAGCAGTTTCCTACCAGTCAGGGATAACTATGGCTACACCTTC.

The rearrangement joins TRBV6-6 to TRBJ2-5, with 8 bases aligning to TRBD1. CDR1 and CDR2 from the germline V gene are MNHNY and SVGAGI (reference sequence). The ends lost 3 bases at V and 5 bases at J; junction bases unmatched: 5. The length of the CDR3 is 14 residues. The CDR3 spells CASSYRDRMETQYF. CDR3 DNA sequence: TGTGCCAGCAGTTATCGGGACAGGATGGAGACCCAGTACTTC.

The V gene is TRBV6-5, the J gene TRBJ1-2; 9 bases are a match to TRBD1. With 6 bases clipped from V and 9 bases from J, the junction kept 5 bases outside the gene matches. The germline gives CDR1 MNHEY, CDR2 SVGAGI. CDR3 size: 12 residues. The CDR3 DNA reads TGTGCCAGCAGAACAGGGGGCGCAAGCTACACCTTC. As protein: CASRTGGASYTF.

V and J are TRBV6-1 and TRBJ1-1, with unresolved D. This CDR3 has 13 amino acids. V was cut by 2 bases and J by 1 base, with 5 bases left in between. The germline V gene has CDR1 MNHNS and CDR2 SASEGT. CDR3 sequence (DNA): TGTGCCAGCAGTGAACACCAGAACACTGAAGCTTTCTTT. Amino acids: CASSEHQNTEAFF.

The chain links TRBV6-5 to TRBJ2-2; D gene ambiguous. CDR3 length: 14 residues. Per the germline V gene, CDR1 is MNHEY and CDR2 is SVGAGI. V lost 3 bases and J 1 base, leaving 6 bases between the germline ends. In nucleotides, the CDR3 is TGTGCCAGCAGTTATTGGAGGAACACCGGGGAGCTGTTTTTT. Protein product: CASSYWRNTGELFF.

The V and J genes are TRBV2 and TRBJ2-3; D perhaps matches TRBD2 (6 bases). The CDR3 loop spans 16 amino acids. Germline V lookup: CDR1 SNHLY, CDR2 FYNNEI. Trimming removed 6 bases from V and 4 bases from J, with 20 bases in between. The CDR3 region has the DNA TGTGCCAGCAGAGAAAGGAGGGGTAGCGGTGCAGATACGCAGTATTTT. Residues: CASRERRGSGADTQYF.

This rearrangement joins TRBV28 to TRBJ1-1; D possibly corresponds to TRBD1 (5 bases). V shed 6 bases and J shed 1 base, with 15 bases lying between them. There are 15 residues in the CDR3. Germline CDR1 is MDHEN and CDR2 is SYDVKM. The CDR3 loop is CASSSNGAPNTEAFF. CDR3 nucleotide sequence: TGTGCCAGCAGCAGCAATGGGGCGCCGAACACTGAAGCTTTCTTT.

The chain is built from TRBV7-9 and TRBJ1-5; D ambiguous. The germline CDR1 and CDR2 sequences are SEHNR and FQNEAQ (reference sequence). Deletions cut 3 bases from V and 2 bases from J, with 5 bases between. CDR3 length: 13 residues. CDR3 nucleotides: TGTGCCAGCAGCTTGGTGGGCAATCAGCCCCAGCATTTT. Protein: CASSLVGNQPQHF.

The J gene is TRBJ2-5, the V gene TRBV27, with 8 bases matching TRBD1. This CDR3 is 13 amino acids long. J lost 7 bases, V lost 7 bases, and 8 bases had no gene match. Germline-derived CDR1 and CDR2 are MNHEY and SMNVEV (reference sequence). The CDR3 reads CASTRTGWGTQYF. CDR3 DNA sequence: TGTGCCAGCACCAGGACAGGGTGGGGGACCCAGTACTTC.

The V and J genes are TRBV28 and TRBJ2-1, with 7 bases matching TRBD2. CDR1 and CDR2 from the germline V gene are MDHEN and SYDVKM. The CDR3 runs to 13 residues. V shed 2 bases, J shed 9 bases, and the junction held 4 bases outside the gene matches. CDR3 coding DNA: TGTGCCAGCAGTTTAGTCGGGGGGAGTGAGCAGTTCTTC. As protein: CASSLVGGSEQFF.

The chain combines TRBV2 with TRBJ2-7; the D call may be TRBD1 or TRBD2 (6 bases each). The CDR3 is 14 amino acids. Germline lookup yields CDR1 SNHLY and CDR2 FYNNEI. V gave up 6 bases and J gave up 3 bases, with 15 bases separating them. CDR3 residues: CASRDLGGFYEQYF. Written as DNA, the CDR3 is TGTGCCAGCAGGGATCTAGGGGGGTTCTACGAGCAGTACTTC.

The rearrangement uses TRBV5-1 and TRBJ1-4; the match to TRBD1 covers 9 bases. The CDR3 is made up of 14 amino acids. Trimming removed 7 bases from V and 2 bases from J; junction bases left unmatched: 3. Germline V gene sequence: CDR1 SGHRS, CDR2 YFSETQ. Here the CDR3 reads CASRDRGTNEKLFF. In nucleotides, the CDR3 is TGCGCCAGCCGCGACAGGGGGACTAATGAAAAACTGTTTTTT.

CDR3 sequence reads: CASRQGASNEKLFF. The CDR3 DNA reads as TGTGCCAGCAGGCAGGGGGCGTCTAATGAAAAACTGTTTTTT. The chain is built from TRBV2 and TRBJ1-4, with 8 nucleotides matching TRBD1. After removal of 6 bases from V and 3 bases from J, the junction contained 3 bases not matched to a gene. There are 14 residues in the CDR3. The germline gives CDR1 SNHLY, CDR2 FYNNEI. Full variable domain (rest looked up from reference TRBV2 and TRBJ1-4): EPEVTQTPSHQVTQMGQEVILRCVPISNHLYFYWYRQILGQKVEFLVSFYNNEISEKSEIFDDQFSVERPDGSNFTLKIRSTKLEDSAMYFCASRQGASNEKLFFGSGTQLSVL.

Here the CDR3 reads CASSQGVPGANVLTF. The CDR3 bases are TGTGCCAGCAGCCAAGGGGTACCCGGGGCCAACGTCCTGACTTTC. The V call is TRBV4-2, the J call TRBJ2-6; D not certain. The germline V gene has CDR1 LGHNA and CDR2 YNFKEQ. V gave up 1 base and J gave up 4 bases, with 8 bases separating them. The CDR3 sequence is 15 residues long.

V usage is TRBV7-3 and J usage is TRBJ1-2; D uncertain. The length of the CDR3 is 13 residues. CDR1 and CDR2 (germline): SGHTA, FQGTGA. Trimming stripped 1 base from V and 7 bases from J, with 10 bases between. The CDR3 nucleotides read TGTGCCAGCAGCTTAATAGGGAGCGGTGGCTACACCTTC. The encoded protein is CASSLIGSGGYTF. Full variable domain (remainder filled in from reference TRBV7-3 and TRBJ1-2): GAGVSQTPSNKVTEKGKYVELRCDPISGHTALYWYRQSLGQGPEFLIYFQGTGAADDSGLPNDRFFAVRPEGSVSTLKIQRTERGDSAVYLCASSLIGSGGYTFGSGTRLTVV.

The CDR3 DNA reads as TGTGCCTGGAGCGCTACAGTGGACTATGGCTACACCTTC. This gives the protein CAWSATVDYGYTF. The rearrangement links TRBV30 to TRBJ1-2; the D is unclear. This CDR3 has 13 residues. Germline loops: CDR1 GTSNPN, CDR2 SVGIG (reference sequence). Trimming took off 3 bases at V and 3 bases at J, with 11 bases between the two ends.

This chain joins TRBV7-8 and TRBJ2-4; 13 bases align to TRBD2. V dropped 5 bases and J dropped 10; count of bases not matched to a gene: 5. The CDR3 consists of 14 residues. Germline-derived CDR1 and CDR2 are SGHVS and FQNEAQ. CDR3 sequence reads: CASSAGLAGRIQYF. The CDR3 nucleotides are TGTGCCAGCAGCGCGGGACTAGCGGGAAGGATTCAGTACTTC.

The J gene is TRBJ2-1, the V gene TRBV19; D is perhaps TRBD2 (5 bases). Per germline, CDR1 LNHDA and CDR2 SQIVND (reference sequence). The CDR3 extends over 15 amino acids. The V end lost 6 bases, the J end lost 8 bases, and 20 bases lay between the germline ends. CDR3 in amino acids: CASRSGISPLYEQFF. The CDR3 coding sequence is TGTGCCAGTAGATCGGGGATATCCCCCTTGTATGAGCAGTTCTTC.

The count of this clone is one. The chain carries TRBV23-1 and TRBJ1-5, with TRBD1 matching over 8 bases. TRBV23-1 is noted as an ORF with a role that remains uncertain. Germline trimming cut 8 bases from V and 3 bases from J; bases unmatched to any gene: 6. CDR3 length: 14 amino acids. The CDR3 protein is CASSGQVDNQPQHF. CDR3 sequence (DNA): TGCGCCAGCTCGGGACAGGTGGACAATCAGCCCCAGCATTTT.

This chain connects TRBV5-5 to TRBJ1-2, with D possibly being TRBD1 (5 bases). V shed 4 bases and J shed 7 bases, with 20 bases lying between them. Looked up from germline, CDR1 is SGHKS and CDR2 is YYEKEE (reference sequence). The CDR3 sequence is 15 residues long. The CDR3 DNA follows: TGTGCCAGCAGCCTGAGCGGCGGCCGCGGGGCTGGCTACACCTTC. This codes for CASSLSGGRGAGYTF. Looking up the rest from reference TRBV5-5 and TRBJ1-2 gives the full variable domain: DAGVTQSPTHLIKTRGQQVTLRCSPISGHKSVSWYQQVLGQGPQFIFQYYEKEERGRGNFPDRFSARQFPNYSSELNVNALLLGDSALYLCASSLSGGRGAGYTFGSGTRLTVV.

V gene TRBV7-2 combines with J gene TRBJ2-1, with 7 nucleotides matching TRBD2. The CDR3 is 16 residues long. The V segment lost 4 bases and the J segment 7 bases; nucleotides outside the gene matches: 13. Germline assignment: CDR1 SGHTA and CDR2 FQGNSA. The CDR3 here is CASSSRLAPWGNEQFF. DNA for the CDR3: TGTGCCAGCAGCTCGCGACTAGCTCCTTGGGGGAATGAGCAGTTCTTC.

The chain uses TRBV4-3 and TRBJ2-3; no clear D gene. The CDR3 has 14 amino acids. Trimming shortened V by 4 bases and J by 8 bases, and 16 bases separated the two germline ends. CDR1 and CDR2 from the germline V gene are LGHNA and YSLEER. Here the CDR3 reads CASSPTLGPGTQYF. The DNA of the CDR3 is TGCGCCAGCAGCCCCACCCTGGGTCCAGGTACGCAGTATTTT.

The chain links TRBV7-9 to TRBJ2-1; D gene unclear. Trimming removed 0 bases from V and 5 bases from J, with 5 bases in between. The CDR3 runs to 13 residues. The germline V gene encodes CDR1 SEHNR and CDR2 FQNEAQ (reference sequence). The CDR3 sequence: CASSLAGHNEQFF. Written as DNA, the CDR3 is TGTGCCAGCAGCTTAGCGGGCCACAATGAGCAGTTCTTC.

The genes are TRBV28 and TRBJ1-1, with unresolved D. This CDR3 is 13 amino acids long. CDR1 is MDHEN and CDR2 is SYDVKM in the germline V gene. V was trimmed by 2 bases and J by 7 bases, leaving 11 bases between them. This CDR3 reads CASSLTAVGEAFF. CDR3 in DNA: TGTGCCAGCAGTTTAACAGCTGTTGGTGAAGCTTTCTTT.